The present TCR beta chain was sequenced within a study of shared clonotypes between healthy human individuals. Study results and caveats: Sharing of clonotypes among donors was expected to vary with sequencing depth.

Trimming left V 6 bases short and J 6 bases short, with 15 bases between. The CDR3 spans 13 residues. Germline-derived CDR1 and CDR2 are MDHEN and SYDVKM. Turning to this clone: Its target is not known.

Across several immunoSEQ plates, the genomic DNA of each subset was split evenly. TCRdb's table, derived via immunoSEQ multiplex PCR, lists solely in-frame clones and lacks some. The table records 450,000 to 500,000 clones, around 85% of them present only once. Every donor, a Caucasian adult, lived in Nashville, Tennessee. This chain links TRBV28 with TRBJ2-7, with a possible D match to TRBD1 (6 bases). The sequencing sample was made of PBMCs. The clonotype originates from a woman between 40 and 55 years old in good health. Some clones in this sample may be carry-over from other donors' samples. For the CDR3, the DNA is TGTGCCAGCAGGGGACCAGGGGTTCTCGAGCAGTACTTC. Translation: CASRGPGVLEQYF.